These 7 T cell receptor beta chains originate from one sample sequenced in a study of T cells in women clearing cervical HPV infection. TCRdb's table, derived via immunoSEQ multiplex PCR, lists solely in-frame clones and lacks some. The sample table sets out more than 20,000 clones. The sample taken for sequencing was blood buffy coat. The receptors come from a woman aged 18 to 69 with a cervical HPV16 infection that either progressed to CIN3+ or cleared (not recorded which).

About this clone: The DNA ends 3 residues before the CDR3 does, and the rest of the CDR3 is filled in from the germline J gene. This rearrangement joins TRBV6-2 or TRBV6-3 to TRBJ2-2; TRBD2 aligns across 7 bases. Germline loops: CDR1 MNHEY, CDR2 SVGEGT. This CDR3 comprises 16 residues. The V gene end was trimmed by 5 bases and the J gene end by 1 base; junction bases not matched to a gene: 7. The CDR3 bases that were read are TGTGCCAGCAGTACATTAGCGGGCAGGAACACCGGGGAG. Translated, it gives CASSTLAGRNTGE. The full-length CDR3 reads as CASSTLAGRNTGELFF.

With respect to this clone: The DNA ends 3 residues before the CDR3 does, and the rest of the CDR3 is filled in from the germline J gene. The V call is TRBV5-1, the J call TRBJ2-5, with TRBD2 identical over 12 bases. The ends lost 3 bases at V and 0 bases at J; junction bases unmatched: 6. This CDR3 has 17 amino acids. Germline CDR1 and CDR2: SGHRS and YFSETQ. The CDR3 protein is CASSWTGTSGYQETQYF. The DNA read from the CDR3 is TGCGCCAGCAGCTGGACCGGGACTAGCGGGTACCAAGAGACC.

A word on this clone: The read is 3 residues too short to cover the CDR3 end, so that end is filled in from the germline J gene. The genes are TRBV10-3 and TRBJ2-2, with a tentative D call TRBD1 (6 bases). There are 15 residues in the CDR3. From germline, CDR1 is ENHRY and CDR2 SYGVKD. Trimming cost V 7 bases and J 4 bases, with 16 bases left between them. The CDR3: CAITTGPDRTGELFF. The CDR3 DNA, read in part, is TGTGCCATCACTACAGGGCCTGATCGCACCGGGGAG.

Note on this clone: The observed sequence ends 3 residues before the CDR3 terminus, with the missing tail filled in from the germline J gene. The V gene is TRBV3-1 (or the pseudogene TRBV3-2), the J gene TRBJ2-3, with TRBD2 as a possible D gene (6 bases). Germline V gene lookup returns CDR1 LGHDT and CDR2 YNNKEL (reference sequence). The V gene lost 0 bases and the J gene lost 5 bases, with 12 bases spanning the gap. The CDR3 spans 15 residues. CDR3 DNA, as far as it was read: TGTGCCAGCAGCCAAGATGGCCGGGGGATAGATACG. It is translated as CASSQDGRGIDT. The whole CDR3 is CASSQDGRGIDTQYF.

CDR3 bases read: TGTGCCAGCAGGACCGGGTTAAGCTCCTACGAG. It encodes CASRTGLSSYE. The complete CDR3 reads CASRTGLSSYEQYF. The chain joins TRBV5-6 to TRBJ2-7; D is uncertain. The read terminates 3 residues before the CDR3 end, so the remaining end is supplied by the germline J gene. Germline V gene data show CDR1 as SGHDT and CDR2 as YYEEEE. Trimming shortened V by 5 bases and J by 0 bases, and 12 bases separated the two germline ends. This CDR3 is built from 14 residues.

Turning to this clone: The CDR3 end is not reached by the read, which stops 3 residues before it; the germline J gene fills it in. The V and J genes are TRBV5-1 and TRBJ2-3; D might be TRBD2 (5 bases). Per the germline V gene, CDR1 is SGHRS and CDR2 is YFSETQ. Between the trimmed V and J ends, which lost 0 bases and 0 bases, there was a span of 11 bases. This CDR3 contains 16 residues. The chain's CDR3 is CASSLGSLASTDTQYF. Incomplete CDR3 DNA: TGCGCCAGCAGCTTGGGCAGTTTAGCGAGCACAGATACG. The variable domain in full, with the rest retrieved from reference TRBV5-1 and TRBJ2-3, is KAGVTQTPRYLIKTRGQQVTLSCSPISGHRSVSWYQQTPGQGLQFLFEYFSETQRNKGNFPGRFSGRQFSNSRSEMNVSTLELGDSALYLCASSLGSLASTDTQYFGPGTRLTVL.

A note on this clone: Read coverage stops 3 residues before the CDR3 terminus; the germline J gene supplies the remainder. The V and J genes are TRBV19 and TRBJ1-2, with TRBD1 as a possible D gene (5 bases). Germline V lookup: CDR1 LNHDA, CDR2 SQIVND (reference sequence). The CDR3 covers 19 residues. CDR3 bases read: TGTGCCAGTAGGAAAACTAGCGGGGCCTTCCTCAGCTCCTACAATGAC. It codes for CASRKTSGAFLSSYND. The entire CDR3 protein reads CASRKTSGAFLSSYNDYTF.